One and the same sample provided the 28 T cell receptor beta chains below, sequenced in a study of vaccination and CD4 T cells after COVID-19. Antigen specificity for these receptors is unknown. Treatment denoted: roughly 11-day PBMC culture with coronavirus spike peptide pools or control peptides (ViraFEST assay). The unexposed donor gave CD4+ T cells before the COVID-19 pandemic (2011-2018). Sequencing of cultured CD4+ T cell DNA used the Oncomine TCR Beta short-read assay. TCRdb passed the PCR reads through MiXCR, listing each CDR3 protein once. This table has thousands of distinct CDR3 sequences, 39% appearing once. The specimen was CD4+ T cells from blood, cultured in vitro. These receptors all stem from a human donor in good health.

The V and J genes are TRBV10-3 and TRBJ2-7, with a tentative D call TRBD2 (5 bases). Germline-derived CDR1 and CDR2 are ENHRY and SYGVKD. The CDR3 length is 11 residues. V was clipped by 10 bases and J by 1 base, with 8 bases between them. Here the CDR3 DNA reads TGTGCCACCCGAGGGTCCTACGAGCAGTACTTC. It specifies CATRGSYEQYF.

The chain recombines TRBV6-1 with TRBJ1-1, with D possibly being TRBD1 (6 bases). V gave up 11 bases and J gave up 2 bases, with 21 bases separating them. The germline gives CDR1 MNHNS, CDR2 SASEGT. There are 15 residues in the CDR3. For the CDR3, the DNA is TGTGCCGCCCAATTAACAGGGCTTGGCAACACTGAAGCTTTCTTT. Its protein product is CAAQLTGLGNTEAFF.

The chain carries TRBV7-8 and TRBJ2-1; 7 bases map to TRBD2. This CDR3 spans 16 amino acids. V lost 5 bases, J lost 8 bases, and 15 bases stayed unmatched. Germline-derived CDR1 and CDR2 are SGHVS and FQNEAQ. CDR3 amino acids: CASSITTSVAGHEQFF. CDR3 coding DNA: TGTGCCAGCAGCATCACCACTAGCGTCGCCGGTCATGAGCAGTTCTTC.

This sequence joins TRBV7-6 and TRBJ2-7, with D perhaps matching TRBD1 or TRBD2 (6 bases each). CDR3 length equals 13 residues. Germline assignment: CDR1 SGHVS and CDR2 FNYEAQ. V dropped 5 bases and J dropped 8 bases, with 16 bases sitting between them. The CDR3 sequence is CASSPFGGGKQYF. The DNA of the CDR3 is TGTGCCAGCAGCCCCTTCGGAGGGGGAAAGCAGTACTTC.

This clonotype was seen once. The chain employs TRBV30 and TRBJ1-1; D is ambiguous. Germline V gives CDR1 GTSNPN, CDR2 SVGIG (reference sequence). The CDR3 extends over 13 amino acids. V lost 3 bases and J lost 6, with 14 bases in between. This chain's CDR3 is CAWSLIPSPEAFF. CDR3 sequence (DNA): TGTGCCTGGAGCCTTATCCCCAGCCCTGAAGCTTTCTTT.

By share, this clonotype ranks as large. The rearrangement links TRBV9 to TRBJ1-1, with 8 bases fitting TRBD1. The ends lost 2 bases at V and 5 bases at J; junction bases unmatched: 2. The CDR3 length is 13 residues. Germline CDR1 SGDLS, CDR2 YYNGEE. The CDR3 DNA follows: TGTGCCAGCAGCGTCGACAGGGGTACTGAAGCTTTCTTT. Encoded protein: CASSVDRGTEAFF.

The CDR3 here is CAWSFDRVNSPLHF. DNA of the CDR3: TGTGCCTGGAGTTTTGACAGGGTAAATTCACCCCTCCACTTT. The genes are TRBV30 and TRBJ1-6; 7 nucleotides align to TRBD1. The germline V gene encodes CDR1 GTSNPN and CDR2 SVGIG (reference sequence). The junction had 5 bases not matched to a gene; V was cut back by 2 bases and J by 7 bases. This CDR3 has 14 amino acids.

Written as DNA, the CDR3 is TGTGCCAGCAGCCCCGACAGCGGGGTAATGGGCAATGAGCAGTTCTTC. Translated, it gives CASSPDSGVMGNEQFF. The chain employs TRBV5-4 and TRBJ2-1, with 7 bases fitting TRBD2. The CDR3 has 16 residues. Germline V gives CDR1 SGHNT, CDR2 YYREEE (reference sequence). J lost 6 bases, V lost 4 bases, and 13 bases had no gene match.

The chain employs TRBV10-3 and TRBJ2-1, with TRBD2 identical over 9 bases. Trimming removed 0 bases from V and 3 bases from J; junction bases left unmatched: 3. Germline CDR1 and CDR2: ENHRY and SYGVKD. This CDR3 is 16 amino acids long. The CDR3 loop reads CAISESTSGFYNEQFF. In DNA, the CDR3 is TGTGCCATCAGTGAGTCGACTAGCGGATTCTACAATGAGCAGTTCTTC.

The chain carries TRBV19 and TRBJ1-5; possibly TRBD1 for D (5 bases). The CDR3 extends over 16 amino acids. Trimming removed 7 bases from V and 0 bases from J, with 16 bases in between. CDR1 LNHDA and CDR2 SQIVND come from the germline V gene (reference sequence). The CDR3, as DNA: TGTGCCAGTAAGGAAGGGCAGGGAAATAGCAATCAGCCCCAGCATTTT. The encoded protein is CASKEGQGNSNQPQHF.

V and J are TRBV28 and TRBJ1-4; tentative D call: TRBD1 (5 bases). The CDR3 sequence is 14 residues long. CDR1 and CDR2 (germline): MDHEN, SYDVKM. V gave up 8 bases and J gave up 8 bases, with 18 bases separating them. The CDR3 region is CASRADTGREKLFF. The CDR3 DNA reads TGTGCCAGCCGAGCGGACACGGGCCGGGAAAAACTGTTTTTT.

Written as DNA, the CDR3 is TGCGCCAGCAGGATCGGACCAAACACCGGGGAGCTGTTTTTT. Encoded protein: CASRIGPNTGELFF. This rearrangement joins TRBV10-1 to TRBJ2-2; no definite D call. Germline assignment: CDR1 WNHNN and CDR2 SYGVQD (reference sequence). Trimming stripped 6 bases from V and 2 bases from J, with 10 bases between. The CDR3 runs 14 residues.

V usage is TRBV12-3 or TRBV12-4 and J usage is TRBJ2-7; D is perhaps TRBD1 (6 bases). The CDR3 is 15 residues long. The germline V and J ends were trimmed by 5 bases and 0 bases, with 14 bases remaining between them. CDR3 coding DNA: TGTGCCAGCAGTCTGAGACAGGCGAGCTCCTACGAGCAGTACTTC. Translation gives CASSLRQASSYEQYF.

The rearrangement joins TRBV20-1 to TRBJ1-1, with D perhaps TRBD1 (5 bases). The CDR3 covers 11 residues. Germline V gene lookup returns CDR1 DFQATT and CDR2 SNEGSKA (reference sequence). Trimming left V 4 bases short and J 11 bases short, with 14 bases between. CDR3 protein: CSATHRDVAFF. CDR3 DNA: TGCAGTGCTACGCACCGGGACGTGGCTTTCTTT.

The chain carries TRBV6-1 and TRBJ1-1; D gene unclear. CDR1 and CDR2 from the germline V gene are MNHNS and SASEGT. With 2 bases removed from V and 5 bases from J, the gap between germline ends came to 9 bases. There are 13 residues in the CDR3. The CDR3, as DNA: TGTGCCAGCAGTGAATCTCTCATTACTGAAGCTTTCTTT. This sequence encodes CASSESLITEAFF.

This chain uses TRBV6-1 with TRBJ2-7; possible D gene TRBD1, 5 bases. This CDR3 contains 14 residues. Trimming cost V 6 bases and J 2 bases, with 14 bases left between them. CDR1 and CDR2 from the germline V gene are MNHNS and SASEGT. The CDR3 DNA sequence: TGTGCCAGCAGAGACAGCCGTATGACCTACGAGCAGTACTTC. Its translation is CASRDSRMTYEQYF.

This chain links TRBV6-2 or TRBV6-3 with TRBJ1-1; D not resolved. Looked up from germline, CDR1 is MNHEY and CDR2 is SVGEGT. Trimming removed 2 bases from V and 5 bases from J, with 12 bases in between. The CDR3 totals 14 residues. The CDR3 region is CASSYAGRGTEAFF. CDR3 DNA sequence: TGTGCCAGCAGTTACGCGGGCCGGGGTACTGAAGCTTTCTTT.

This clonotype appeared a single time. This chain links TRBV5-6 with TRBJ1-1; 7 bases are shared with TRBD1. V lost 4 bases and J lost 3; bases outside the gene matches: 12. The CDR3 extends over 16 amino acids. Germline values: CDR1 SGHDT, CDR2 YYEEEE. The chain's CDR3 is CASSAYPRGRDTEAFF. The DNA of the CDR3 is TGTGCCAGCAGCGCCTACCCGAGGGGGCGAGACACTGAAGCTTTCTTT.

CDR3 in DNA: TGTGCCAGCAGTGAACTAGGTGTCAGCGCCACAGATACGCAGTATTTT. Protein: CASSELGVSATDTQYF. The rearrangement uses TRBV2 and TRBJ2-3, with unresolved D. CDR1 and CDR2 from the germline V gene are SNHLY and FYNNEI. V lost 2 bases to trimming and J lost 2 bases, with 14 bases between them. The CDR3 length is 16 residues.

This sequence joins TRBV7-8 and TRBJ2-1, with 8 bases fitting TRBD2. The CDR3 has 16 amino acids. Germline CDR1 and CDR2: SGHVS and FQNEAQ. V trimming: 1 base; J trimming: 4 bases; junction bases outside the gene matches: 6. The CDR3, as DNA: TGTGCCAGCAGCTTAGGGCGACTAGCGATGTACAATGAGCAGTTCTTC. Protein: CASSLGRLAMYNEQFF.

This clonotype appeared once. The chain employs TRBV6-4 and TRBJ2-2; 11 positions match TRBD1. V shed 6 bases, J shed 3 bases, and the junction held 0 bases outside the gene matches. Germline CDR1 is MRHNA and CDR2 is SNTAGT. The CDR3 loop spans 14 amino acids. The CDR3 DNA reads as TGTGCCAGCAGGGGACAGGGGGACACCGGGGAGCTGTTTTTT. This translates into CASRGQGDTGELFF.

The chain joins TRBV11-2 to TRBJ2-6; no clear D. The CDR3 loop spans 15 amino acids. Germline CDR1 and CDR2: SGHAT and FQNNGV. The V end was cut by 8 bases, the J end by 2 bases, with 13 bases between. The DNA for the CDR3 is TGTGCCAGCCAATACATGCGGCCTGGGGCCAACGTCCTGACTTTC. Its translation is CASQYMRPGANVLTF.

This clonotype was detected only once. V usage is TRBV5-1 and J usage is TRBJ2-1, with 8 bases matching TRBD1. This CDR3 has 17 residues. Trimming took 4 bases from V and 0 from J; bases not matched to a gene: 9. In germline, CDR1 is SGHRS, CDR2 YFSETQ. The CDR3 protein is CASSRTDRVSSYNEQFF. The CDR3 DNA follows: TGCGCCAGCAGCCGAACGGACAGGGTTAGCTCCTACAATGAGCAGTTCTTC.

The chain uses TRBV12-3 or TRBV12-4 and TRBJ1-2; tentatively, D is TRBD1 (5 bases). There are 13 residues in the CDR3. V was cut by 6 bases and J by 2 bases, with 10 bases left in between. CDR3 region: CASRSDKNYGYTF. Here the CDR3 DNA reads TGTGCCAGCAGGTCGGACAAGAACTATGGCTACACCTTC.

Of note for this clonotype: Sequence at one end of the junction differs from germline and may be a read error. The V and J genes are TRBV4-3 and TRBJ1-5, with D possibly matching TRBD1 (5 bases). CDR1 and CDR2 (germline): LGHNA, YSLEER. The CDR3 spans 14 residues. The CDR3 loop reads CASSEDSLGQPQHF. As DNA, the CDR3 is TGCGCCAGCAGCGAAGACAGCTTAGGGCAGCCCCAGCATTTT.

The genes are TRBV19 and TRBJ2-5, with D possibly being TRBD2 (5 bases). Trimming cost V 0 bases and J 4 bases, with 9 bases left between them. This CDR3 is built from 14 residues. CDR1 is LNHDA and CDR2 is SQIVND in the germline V gene (reference sequence). For the CDR3, the DNA is TGTGCCAGTAGTATAGATTCCCGGGGAGAGACCCAGTACTTC. It translates to CASSIDSRGETQYF.

This clonotype is judged medium-sized. V and J are TRBV20-1 and TRBJ2-3, with 14 nucleotides matching TRBD2. Germline loops: CDR1 DFQATT, CDR2 SNEGSKA (reference sequence). V gave up 4 bases and J gave up 6 bases; unmatched junction bases: 9. This CDR3 contains 16 residues. CDR3 DNA: TGCAGTGCTACACCTGGGAGGACTAGCGGGGGGGATACGCAGTATTTT. It yields the protein CSATPGRTSGGDTQYF.

This clonotype was detected only a few times. The rearrangement uses TRBV20-1 and TRBJ1-1, with D unresolved. CDR1 and CDR2 from the germline V gene are DFQATT and SNEGSKA (reference sequence). This CDR3 has 13 amino acids. V lost 0 bases, J lost 3 bases, and 8 bases lay in between. In DNA form, the CDR3 reads TGCAGTGCTAGAGATTCTGGGGACACTGAAGCTTTCTTT. It specifies CSARDSGDTEAFF.